This entry is about one TCR beta chain. Its specificity is not known. RNA transcripts gave rise to amplified TCR beta CDR3 regions. In the first-round RT-PCR of the TCR CDR3, the HTBI primer set was used. Each CDR3 protein gets one entry after TCRdb re-called the multiplex PCR reads with MiXCR. The sample holds approximately 600,000 distinct CDR3 sequences, less than 25% seen once. The germline V and J ends were trimmed by 9 bases and 0 bases, with 21 bases remaining between them. Per the germline V gene, CDR1 is SNHLY and CDR2 is FYNNEI. The CDR3 is 18 amino acids. This entry comes from a study of T cells in Graves' hyperthyroidism and ophthalmopathy. Points from the study as a whole: The model identified upcoming ophthalmopathy a median approximately six months ahead of onset.

V gene TRBV2 combines with J gene TRBJ2-6; a possible D gene is TRBD1 (5 bases). The TCR was taken from a man aged 25 to 40 with Graves' ophthalmopathy. Sequenced material: blood. CDR3 nucleotide sequence: TGTGCCAGTAAGACCAGGGAAACTCCTCTCTCTGGGGCCAACGTCCTGACTTTC. Its protein product is CASKTRETPLSGANVLTF.